A selection of T cell receptor beta chains follows, all from one sample in a study of T cell responses to AZD1222 COVID-19 vaccine. Clones were sequenced by immunoSEQ multiplex PCR, and TCRdb holds only the in-frame ones, with some missing. The sample has about 42,000 clones, around 88% seen once. Source: peripheral blood, taken 28 days after the second AZD1222 dose. These receptor sequences come from an adult who received the AZD1222 COVID-19 vaccine. Both conserved end residues are part of each CDR3. A D gene is named only where the DNA matches it firmly. Size is omitted from some rows. Given values are once, few, many or a class for expanded clones.

d_gene	v_gene	j_gene	abundance	CDR3nt	CDR3aa
-	TRBV2	TRBJ1-3	once	TGTGCCAGCAGTGAAGAGAGCTCTGGAAACACCATATATTTT	CASSEESSGNTIYF
-	TRBV9	TRBJ2-3	-	TGTGCCAGCAGCGTAGAGGGCAGGGGCTTTACAGATACGCAGTATTTT	CASSVEGRGFTDTQYF
TRBD1	TRBV6-2/TRBV6-3	TRBJ1-2	-	TGTGCCAGCAGTTTCGACAGGGGAGGGGTTGGCTACACCTTC	CASSFDRGGVGYTF
-	TRBV29-1	TRBJ1-2	-	TGCAGCGTTGGACAGGACCATGGCTACACCTTC	CSVGQDHGYTF
-	TRBV7-2	TRBJ2-7	-	TGTGCCAGCAGCTTATCCTCCCATCTCTACGAGCAGTACTTC	CASSLSSHLYEQYF
-	TRBV19	TRBJ2-2	-	TGTGCCAGTACCCCCCTGTCCGGGGAGCTGTTTTTT	CASTPLSGELFF
-	TRBV10-3	TRBJ2-7	-	TGTGCCATCAGTTTCACCTTCGAGTACGAGCAGTACTTC	CAISFTFEYEQYF
-	TRBV7-2	TRBJ2-1	-	TGTGCCAGCAGCTCAAGGCGGACGTCCGATGAGCAGTTCTTC	CASSSRRTSDEQFF
-	TRBV7-3	TRBJ2-2	few	TGTGCCAGCAGCGAGGGGGCCGGGGAGCTGTTTTTT	CASSEGAGELFF
-	TRBV12-3/TRBV12-4	TRBJ1-1	-	TGTGCCAGCAGTTGGAGAAGGAGCACTGAAGCTTTCTTT	CASSWRRSTEAFF
-	TRBV6-5	TRBJ2-1	-	TGTGCCAGCTCCCCACGGGAGCCCTACAATGAGCAGTTCTTC	CASSPREPYNEQFF
-	TRBV4-2	TRBJ2-1	-	TGTGCCAGCAGCCAAGATAGGCTGGATGAGCAGTTCTTC	CASSQDRLDEQFF
-	TRBV5-1	TRBJ2-7	-	TGCGCCAGCAGCATCCTTACAGGGAAAGAGCAGTACTTC	CASSILTGKEQYF
-	TRBV6-6	TRBJ1-5	medium-sized	TGTGCCAGCAGTCCCAGCCCCCGGGGTTATGGGGGGAATCAGCCCCAGCATTTT	CASSPSPRGYGGNQPQHF
TRBD2	TRBV9	TRBJ2-7	-	TGTGCCAGCAGCCCGGGGGGGGCCGAGCAGTACTTC	CASSPGGAEQYF
TRBD1	TRBV5-1	TRBJ1-2	-	TGCGCCAGCAGACAGACAGGGATTGGCTACACCTTC	CASRQTGIGYTF
-	TRBV6-2/TRBV6-3	TRBJ2-3	-	TGTGCCAGCAGTAACCGACAGTACAGCACAGATACGCAGTATTTT	CASSNRQYSTDTQYF
-	TRBV6-2/TRBV6-3	TRBJ1-1	once	TGTGCCAGCAGTTACATCGGGATTGCAGCTTTCTTT	CASSYIGIAAFF
-	TRBV2	TRBJ2-1	-	TGTGCCAGTCTTTACAGCAGAGTCTACAATGAGCAGTTCTTC	CASLYSRVYNEQFF
TRBD1	TRBV5-1	TRBJ1-1	-	TGCGCCAGCAGCCTGCTGTTCCCGGGACAGCTGAACACTGAAGCTTTCTTT	CASSLLFPGQLNTEAFF
TRBD1	TRBV9	TRBJ2-1	few	TGTGCCAGCAGCGCGGGGGTGGGACAGGGTCGCGCCGTTTACAATGAGCAGTTCTTC	CASSAGVGQGRAVYNEQFF
-	TRBV28	TRBJ1-1	few	TGTGCCAGCAGGATAACTATGAACACTGAAGCTTTCTTT	CASRITMNTEAFF
-	TRBV11-2	TRBJ2-2	-	TGTGCCAGCAGCCCTAGACAGAGCGCGAACACCGGGGAGCTGTTTTTT	CASSPRQSANTGELFF
-	TRBV5-1	TRBJ2-5	-	TGCGCCAGCAGTCGTCAGGAGGCCCCAGAGACCCAGTACTTC	CASSRQEAPETQYF
TRBD2	TRBV4-2	TRBJ2-3	-	TGTGCCAGCAGCCTACTCCCCACTAGCGGGGAGGGGGCCACAGATACGCAGTATTTT	CASSLLPTSGEGATDTQYF
-	TRBV6-5	TRBJ1-1	-	TGTGCCAGCAACCCAGCCATGAACACTGAAGCTTTCTTT	CASNPAMNTEAFF
TRBD1	TRBV9	TRBJ1-4	-	TGTGCCAGCAGCGCCGGGGGGACAGCGCGTGAAAAACTGTTTTTT	CASSAGGTAREKLFF
TRBD2	TRBV5-6	TRBJ2-7	-	TGTGCCAGCAGCCCTCCTAGCGGCAGCTCCTACGAGCAGTACTTC	CASSPPSGSSYEQYF
TRBD2	TRBV7-8	TRBJ2-2	-	TGTGCCAGCAGCTTAGGAGTGGGAGGGTTGACCGGGGAGCTGTTTTTT	CASSLGVGGLTGELFF
TRBD2	TRBV12-3/TRBV12-4	TRBJ2-2	-	TGTGCCAGCAGGGAGCGGGGAACCGGGGAGCTGTTTTTT	CASRERGTGELFF
TRBD1	TRBV5-1	TRBJ1-3	-	TGCGCCAGCAGCAAGGGACAGGGGATCTCTGGAAACACCATATATTTT	CASSKGQGISGNTIYF
-	TRBV6-1	TRBJ2-1	medium-sized	TGTGCCAGCACGTGGGGGCCTTACAATGAGCAGTTCTTC	CASTWGPYNEQFF
TRBD1	TRBV18	TRBJ2-2	once	TGTGCCAGCTCACCACGGCAGGGGGATACCACCGGGGAGCTGTTTTTT	CASSPRQGDTTGELFF
TRBD1	TRBV24-1	TRBJ2-2	-	TGTGCCACCAGTGGTGCAGACAGGGGGAGCGGGGAGCTGTTTTTT	CATSGADRGSGELFF
-	TRBV30	TRBJ2-1	-	TGTGCCTGGAGCTCGGGAGTCTACAATGAGCAGTTCTTC	CAWSSGVYNEQFF
-	TRBV6-5	TRBJ1-6	-	TGTGCCAGCAGTACCCAGGGTGTAATTAATTCACCCCTCCACTTT	CASSTQGVINSPLHF
TRBD1	TRBV5-1	TRBJ2-2	-	TGCGCCAGCAGCGCGACAGGGGCCAACACCGGGGAGCTGTTTTTT	CASSATGANTGELFF
-	TRBV9	TRBJ1-2	-	TGTGCCAGCAGCGTAGATCCGGGAATCATCGGCTATGGCTACACCTTC	CASSVDPGIIGYGYTF
-	TRBV10-3	TRBJ2-3	-	TGTGCCATCAGTGAGAATCCCGGCTCGACTAGCACAGATACGCAGTATTTT	CAISENPGSTSTDTQYF
TRBD2	TRBV12-3/TRBV12-4	TRBJ2-7	-	TGTGCCAGCAGTCCCGGGACTAGCGGTCGGGAGTACTTC	CASSPGTSGREYF
-	TRBV7-2	TRBJ2-7	-	TGTGCCAGCAGCTTGACGGGCACAGACTACGAGCAGTACTTC	CASSLTGTDYEQYF
TRBD1	TRBV7-2	TRBJ1-1	-	TGTGCCAGCAGCTTTTCCCGGGACAGGGGGCATAGGAACACTGAAGCTTTCTTT	CASSFSRDRGHRNTEAFF
TRBD1	TRBV30	TRBJ1-2	-	TGTGCCTTATTAAGGGACAGACCGTATGGCTACACCTTC	CALLRDRPYGYTF
-	TRBV5-6	TRBJ2-4	-	TGTGCCAGCAGCCCAGGGGGGGCCAAAAACATTCAGTACTTC	CASSPGGAKNIQYF
-	TRBV6-5	TRBJ1-6	-	TGTGCCAGCAGCCTGGGGAATTCACCCCTCCACTTT	CASSLGNSPLHF
TRBD1	TRBV7-9	TRBJ2-7	-	TGTGCCAGCAGCCTCCGGGACAGTATATACGAGCAGTACTTC	CASSLRDSIYEQYF
-	TRBV7-9	TRBJ1-2	few	TGTGCCAGCAGCTTAGTTCAGGGCGATGGCTACACCTTC	CASSLVQGDGYTF
TRBD2	TRBV4-2	TRBJ2-7	-	TGTGCCAGCAGCCAGGGCGGGACTAGCTTTTACGAGCAGTACTTC	CASSQGGTSFYEQYF
TRBD2	TRBV5-1	TRBJ2-2	-	TGCGCCAGCAGCGACACTAGCGCCCCCGGGGAGCTGTTTTTT	CASSDTSAPGELFF
TRBD1	TRBV20-1	TRBJ2-7	-	TGCAGTGCAATCAGGGGGCCTCATCAGTACTTC	CSAIRGPHQYF
-	TRBV10-1	TRBJ2-3	-	TGCGCCAGCAGGGGGATCACACGGGGCCGGGGGACGCAGTATTTT	CASRGITRGRGTQYF
-	TRBV12-5	TRBJ1-1	-	TGTGCTAGTGGTTTGGTATCGGGGAGTCCAGCTTTCTTT	CASGLVSGSPAFF
-	TRBV5-1	TRBJ2-7	-	TGCGCCAGCGGGACCCTCAGTAGCTCCTACGAGCAGTACTTC	CASGTLSSSYEQYF
-	TRBV11-2	TRBJ1-5	-	TGTGCCAGCAGCTTAGATGGTCAGAGTGCTGGACCCCAGCATTTT	CASSLDGQSAGPQHF
TRBD1	TRBV12-3/TRBV12-4	TRBJ1-6	-	TGTGCCAGCAAGAGGGGGCAGGGTTCACCCCTCCACTTT	CASKRGQGSPLHF
-	TRBV6-2/TRBV6-3	TRBJ1-1	-	TGTGCCAGCAGTTACCATCTGAACACTGAAGCTTTCTTT	CASSYHLNTEAFF
TRBD2	TRBV5-5	TRBJ2-7	-	TGTGCCAGCAGCTTGAATCTAGCGGGCGACCCGGGCTACGAGCAGTACTTC	CASSLNLAGDPGYEQYF
-	TRBV10-3	TRBJ2-2	-	TGTGCCATCAGTGAGTCAGCCGGGACGGGAGACACCGGGGAGCTGTTTTTT	CAISESAGTGDTGELFF
-	TRBV6-5	TRBJ1-1	-	TGTGCCAGCAGTCCCCCAGGGGAGACTGAAGCTTTCTTT	CASSPPGETEAFF